Below, one T cell receptor beta chain is given with its context. The antigen is unknown. Time point noted: after dendritic cell vaccination, including at tumor progression/relapse. Fresh-frozen tumor tissue and more than two years of survival data were available for all. The data are from a study of glioma-infiltrating T cells after dendritic cell vaccination. Across the study: Dendritic cells derived from monocytes and pulsed with autologous tumor lysate formed the vaccine.

Primers: 60 V beta forward and 13 J beta reverse. Sequencing was performed with immunoSEQ multiplex PCR; in TCRdb, only in-frame clones are kept and a portion is missing. The sample carries roughly 100,000 clones, 90% recorded once. This CDR3 has 15 amino acids. From germline, CDR1 is SGHAT and CDR2 FQNNGV. Trimming at V came to 1 base and at J to 1 base, leaving 3 bases not matched to a gene. Whole-study results and caveats: Few patients contributed both blood and tumor specimens.

The chain carries TRBV11-2 and TRBJ2-5; 7 bases align to TRBD2. The sample here was blood, taken after dendritic cell vaccination. The sequence was obtained from a human donor with glioblastoma. The CDR3: CASSLGAGTQETQYF. The CDR3 bases are TGTGCCAGCAGCTTAGGAGCGGGGACCCAAGAGACCCAGTACTTC.